One sample yielded the 18 T cell receptor beta chains listed below, sequenced in a study of CD8 T cells in Susac syndrome. Reverse transcription of about 0.5 to 1 ug RNA was carried out with random hexamers. In TCRdb, the immunoSEQ multiplex PCR reads were re-called with MiXCR into one record per CDR3 protein. The sample comprises roughly 130,000 distinct CDR3 sequences, around 96% of which are singletons, and less than 0.15% rests with the top ten. The specimen was CD4+ T cells from PBMCs. The receptor source for this set is a human donor with Susac syndrome.

The V and J genes are TRBV5-4 and TRBJ1-2, with 7 bases that match TRBD1. CDR3 length equals 14 residues. Germline values: CDR1 SGHNT, CDR2 YYREEE (reference sequence). Unmatched junction bases numbered 2, after V lost 0 bases and J lost 3 bases. CDR3 DNA: TGTGCCAGCAGCTTGGGGGACAGAGACTATGGCTACACCTTC. It specifies CASSLGDRDYGYTF.

The V gene is TRBV5-6, the J gene TRBJ1-5; D is unresolved. Germline V CDR1 and CDR2: SGHDT, YYEEEE. V dropped 0 bases and J dropped 4 bases, with 8 bases sitting between them. The CDR3 has 14 residues. As DNA, the CDR3 is TGTGCCAGCAGCTTGGGGCAGGTTAATCAGCCCCAGCATTTT. Translated: CASSLGQVNQPQHF.

The gene calls are TRBV12-5 and TRBJ2-1; 10 bases map to TRBD1. CDR3 length: 17 residues. Germline CDR1 reads LGHNT; CDR2 reads FRNRAP. Trimming cost V 0 bases and J 10 bases; bases outside gene matches: 12. The CDR3 here is CASGLVGVGTGVREQFF. Written as DNA, the CDR3 is TGTGCTAGTGGTTTGGTAGGTGTCGGGACAGGGGTCCGGGAGCAGTTCTTC.

The V call is TRBV5-1, the J call TRBJ2-3; possible D gene TRBD1, 5 bases. V dropped 0 bases and J dropped 2 bases, with 13 bases sitting between them. The germline V gene has CDR1 SGHRS and CDR2 YFSETQ. There are 16 residues in the CDR3. CDR3 coding DNA: TGCGCCAGCAGCTTGGAATGGGGCCGAAACACAGATACGCAGTATTTT. Protein product: CASSLEWGRNTDTQYF.

This chain links TRBV6-5 with TRBJ2-5; 7 bases are a match to TRBD2. Trimming at V came to 8 bases and at J to 4 bases, leaving 7 bases not matched to a gene. Germline-derived CDR1 and CDR2 are MNHEY and SVGAGI. The CDR3 length is 13 residues. The CDR3 DNA follows: TGTGCCAGCGGGCGGGAGTGGGGAGAGACCCAGTACTTC. Translated: CASGREWGETQYF.

The chain uses TRBV15 and TRBJ1-2; unclear D gene. Germline CDR1 is LNHNV and CDR2 is YYDKDF (reference sequence). The CDR3 spans 12 residues. The V end was cut by 2 bases, the J end by 8 bases, with 9 bases between. CDR3 region: CATSRNKGGYTF. For the CDR3, the DNA is TGTGCCACCAGCAGAAACAAAGGAGGCTACACCTTC.

V and J are TRBV28 and TRBJ2-1; 7 nucleotides agree with TRBD1. The CDR3 extends over 13 amino acids. The germline V gene encodes CDR1 MDHEN and CDR2 SYDVKM. V dropped 1 base and J dropped 9; count of bases not matched to a gene: 3. The CDR3 loop is CASSLSPGGEQFF. The CDR3 DNA follows: TGTGCCAGCAGTTTATCCCCAGGGGGTGAGCAGTTCTTC.

This sequence joins TRBV7-3 and TRBJ2-1, with unresolved D. Germline CDR1 SGHTA, CDR2 FQGTGA. The CDR3 has 13 amino acids. Trimming removed 4 bases at V and 7 bases at J, with 11 bases between. In nucleotides, the CDR3 is TGTGCCAGCAGCTATGGACGTCAGAATGAGCAGTTCTTC. It encodes CASSYGRQNEQFF.

V and J are TRBV29-1 and TRBJ1-4; 7 nucleotides line up with TRBD1. Germline V gives CDR1 SQVTM, CDR2 ANQGSEA. The CDR3 is 11 amino acids. V was pared by 7 bases and J by 9 bases, with 5 bases of the junction left unmatched. This CDR3 reads CSALDRQKLFF. The CDR3 coding sequence is TGCAGCGCCCTGGACAGGCAAAAACTGTTTTTT.

This clonotype appeared a single time. V usage is TRBV2 and J usage is TRBJ2-1, with 8 positions matching TRBD2. Germline values: CDR1 SNHLY, CDR2 FYNNEI. This CDR3 contains 13 residues. With V trimmed by 3 bases and J by 9 bases, 4 bases remained unmatched. In DNA form, the CDR3 reads TGTGCCAGCAGTGATTCACGGGAGGGTGAGCAGTTCTTC. This translates into CASSDSREGEQFF.

The chain recombines TRBV18 with TRBJ2-5; D gene uncertain. V lost 2 bases and J lost 4, with 14 bases in between. CDR1 and CDR2 (germline): KGHSH, LQKENI. The CDR3 sequence is 15 residues long. For the CDR3, the DNA is TGTGCCAGCTCACCAAAAACCGGTGCCCCAGAGACCCAGTACTTC. Translated, it gives CASSPKTGAPETQYF.

The J gene is TRBJ2-3, the V gene TRBV6-5; no clear D gene. CDR3 length equals 12 residues. Per germline, CDR1 MNHEY and CDR2 SVGAGI. Trimming took off 5 bases at V and 2 bases at J, with 5 bases between the two ends. The CDR3 sequence: CASSDLTDTQYF. DNA for the CDR3: TGTGCCAGCAGTGACCTCACAGATACGCAGTATTTT.

This chain connects TRBV29-1 to TRBJ2-5, with unresolved D. The CDR3 runs 13 residues. Per germline, CDR1 SQVTM and CDR2 ANQGSEA. Between the trimmed V and J ends, which lost 1 base and 1 base, there was a span of 7 bases. The CDR3 region is CSVEGVLQETQYF. CDR3 sequence (DNA): TGCAGCGTTGAAGGGGTGCTCCAAGAGACCCAGTACTTC.

This clonotype occurred once. This chain uses TRBV30 with TRBJ2-1; D not resolved. The CDR3 totals 11 residues. V was trimmed by 3 bases and J by 2 bases, leaving 2 bases between them. Germline V gene lookup returns CDR1 GTSNPN and CDR2 SVGIG (reference sequence). CDR3: CAWSAYNEQFF. DNA for the CDR3: TGTGCCTGGAGCGCCTACAATGAGCAGTTCTTC.

The chain has TRBV3-1 and TRBJ2-7; a possible D gene is TRBD2 (6 bases). The germline gives CDR1 LGHDT, CDR2 YNNKEL (reference sequence). The V and J ends lost 6 bases and 7 bases respectively, with 19 bases between them. The CDR3 sequence is 14 residues long. CDR3 protein: CASSTRDFSREQYF. The CDR3 DNA sequence: TGTGCCAGCAGTACCCGGGACTTCTCCCGTGAGCAGTACTTC.

The chain employs TRBV6-5 and TRBJ1-1; D is possibly TRBD1 (6 bases). In germline, CDR1 is MNHEY, CDR2 SVGAGI. V shed 6 bases and J shed 0 bases, with 11 bases lying between them. This CDR3 is built from 14 residues. The CDR3 protein is CASRNTGLNTEAFF. The CDR3 DNA follows: TGTGCCAGCAGAAATACAGGGTTGAACACTGAAGCTTTCTTT.

The chain joins TRBV30 to TRBJ2-3; tentative D call: TRBD2 (5 bases). Trimming shortened V by 2 bases and J by 3 bases, and 15 bases separated the two germline ends. CDR1 and CDR2 (germline): GTSNPN, SVGIG (reference sequence). The CDR3 is 15 amino acids. CDR3 DNA sequence: TGTGCCTGGAGTATGGGAGACCCTAGGACAGATACGCAGTATTTT. Translating it yields CAWSMGDPRTDTQYF.

The rearrangement joins TRBV11-1 to TRBJ2-2; TRBD1 agrees at 11 bases. The CDR3 contains 15 residues. V shed 7 bases and J 6 bases; nucleotides not matched to a gene: 7. CDR1 SGHAT and CDR2 FQDESV come from the germline V gene (reference sequence). The CDR3 spells CASIKDRGRPGELFF. The CDR3, as DNA: TGTGCCAGCATCAAGGACAGGGGGCGACCCGGGGAGCTGTTTTTT. Combining the CDR3 with reference TRBV11-1 and TRBJ2-2 gives the whole variable domain EAEVAQSPRYKITEKSQAVAFWCDPISGHATLYWYRQILGQGPELLVQFQDESVVDDSQLPKDRFSAERLKGVDSTLKIQPAELGDSAMYLCASIKDRGRPGELFFGEGSRLTVL.